One and the same sample provided the 10 T cell receptor beta chains below, sequenced in a study of CD8 T cells in ankylosing spondylitis. In TCRdb, the 5' RACE reads were re-called with MiXCR into one record per CDR3 protein. Of more than 400,000 distinct CDR3 sequences in the sample, roughly 5% were seen once. Their cognate antigens are unknown. General observations from the study: A motif of several highly homologous TCR beta variants was seen as apparently characteristic of ankylosing spondylitis blood.

Material: blood, either unsorted or a sorted T cell fraction (not recorded which). Every receptor here comes from a male donor with ankylosing spondylitis.

This clonotype was recorded at least ten times. CDR3 sequence: CSARDRRPTNYSPLHF. In DNA, the CDR3 is TGCAGTGCTAGAGATCGACGGCCCACGAATTATTCACCCCTCCACTTT. The chain employs TRBV20-1 and TRBJ1-6, with no clear D. The CDR3 runs to 16 residues. Germline V CDR1 and CDR2: DFQATT, SNEGSKA (reference sequence). Trimming pared 0 bases from V and 8 bases from J, leaving 17 bases between.

This clonotype was found many times. J is TRBJ2-7 and V is TRBV5-1; 12 bases line up with TRBD1. CDR3 length: 14 amino acids. Trimming removed 7 bases from V and 6 bases from J; junction bases left unmatched: 8. Germline V gene data show CDR1 as SGHRS and CDR2 as YFSETQ. The CDR3 here is CASGTGTGGIEQYF. In nucleotides, the CDR3 is TGCGCCAGCGGCACCGGGACAGGGGGCATCGAGCAGTACTTC.

The gene calls are TRBV7-9 and TRBJ2-2; 7 bases agree with TRBD2. The CDR3 has 15 residues. Looked up from germline, CDR1 is SEHNR and CDR2 is FQNEAQ (reference sequence). J was trimmed by 7 bases and V by 2 bases; bases with no gene match: 7. The DNA of the CDR3 is TGTGCCAGCAGCTTAATGGCTAGCGGTAACGGGGAGCTGTTTTTT. Amino acids: CASSLMASGNGELFF.

At least ten counts were recorded for this clonotype. The V and J genes are TRBV15 and TRBJ1-5; the match to TRBD1 covers 10 bases. Losses at the gene ends were 4 bases for V and 5 bases for J; bases not matched to a gene: 5. This CDR3 contains 15 residues. Germline V gene data show CDR1 as LNHNV and CDR2 as YYDKDF (reference sequence). For the CDR3, the DNA is TGTGCCACCAGCACCGGACAGGGGGACCATCAGCCCCAGCATTTT. This gives the protein CATSTGQGDHQPQHF. Full variable domain (outside the CDR3, taken from reference TRBV15 and TRBJ1-5): DAMVIQNPRYQVTQFGKPVTLSCSQTLNHNVMYWYQQKSSQAPKLLFHYYDKDFNNEADTPDNFQSRRPNTSFCFLDIRSPGLGDTAMYLCATSTGQGDHQPQHFGDGTRLSIL.

This clonotype was detected ten times or more. The rearrangement uses TRBV28 and TRBJ2-3; tentative D call: TRBD2 (6 bases). Trimming took 5 bases from V and 2 from J, leaving 17 bases between them. The germline V gene has CDR1 MDHEN and CDR2 SYDVKM. The length of the CDR3 is 16 residues. The CDR3 sequence is CASSRSGWRATDTQYF. For the CDR3, the DNA is TGTGCCAGCAGTCGCTCAGGGTGGAGGGCCACAGATACGCAGTATTTT.

In its sample, this clonotype was seen many times. This sequence joins TRBV20-1 and TRBJ1-2; D not resolved. The CDR3 runs 12 residues. Between the trimmed V and J ends, which lost 5 bases and 4 bases, there was a span of 11 bases. The germline V gene encodes CDR1 DFQATT and CDR2 SNEGSKA (reference sequence). The CDR3 sequence: CSAWVYSYGYTF. Here the CDR3 DNA reads TGCAGTGCTTGGGTGTACAGCTATGGCTACACCTTC.

This clonotype was counted at least ten times. V gene TRBV7-9 combines with J gene TRBJ1-2, with 7 bases identical to TRBD1. Trimming removed 5 bases from V and 5 bases from J; junction bases left unmatched: 5. The CDR3 contains 13 residues. In germline, CDR1 is SEHNR, CDR2 FQNEAQ (reference sequence). Here the CDR3 reads CASSRAQGYGYTF. For the CDR3, the DNA is TGTGCCAGCAGCCGCGCACAGGGGTATGGCTACACCTTC.

This clonotype was seen at least ten times. CDR3 residues: CSAWTSGRTETQYF. CDR3 nucleotides: TGCAGTGCTTGGACTAGCGGGAGAACAGAGACCCAGTACTTC. V is TRBV20-1 and J is TRBJ2-5, with 13 nucleotides matching TRBD2. CDR1 and CDR2 (germline): DFQATT, SNEGSKA (reference sequence). V trimming: 5 bases; J trimming: 4 bases; junction bases outside the gene matches: 4. The CDR3 spans 14 residues.

This clonotype was detected ten times or more. The chain carries TRBV29-1 and TRBJ2-1; no clear D. Trimming stripped 7 bases from V and 8 bases from J, with 21 bases between. CDR1 is SQVTM, CDR2 ANQGSEA, per germline. CDR3 size: 14 residues. CDR3 sequence reads: CSGAFVPQWDEQFF. CDR3 DNA sequence: TGCAGCGGGGCCTTCGTCCCCCAATGGGATGAGCAGTTCTTC.

A few counts support this clonotype. The V call is TRBV11-1, the J call TRBJ2-5, with 11 bases matching TRBD2. CDR3 size: 18 residues. Trimming at V came to 5 bases and at J to 4 bases, leaving 15 bases not matched to a gene. Germline CDR1 reads SGHAT; CDR2 reads FQDESV (reference sequence). The CDR3 DNA follows: TGTGCCAGCAGCCCAGGAACTAGCGGGAGAAAATATCGAGAGACCCAGTACTTC. Translating it yields CASSPGTSGRKYRETQYF.